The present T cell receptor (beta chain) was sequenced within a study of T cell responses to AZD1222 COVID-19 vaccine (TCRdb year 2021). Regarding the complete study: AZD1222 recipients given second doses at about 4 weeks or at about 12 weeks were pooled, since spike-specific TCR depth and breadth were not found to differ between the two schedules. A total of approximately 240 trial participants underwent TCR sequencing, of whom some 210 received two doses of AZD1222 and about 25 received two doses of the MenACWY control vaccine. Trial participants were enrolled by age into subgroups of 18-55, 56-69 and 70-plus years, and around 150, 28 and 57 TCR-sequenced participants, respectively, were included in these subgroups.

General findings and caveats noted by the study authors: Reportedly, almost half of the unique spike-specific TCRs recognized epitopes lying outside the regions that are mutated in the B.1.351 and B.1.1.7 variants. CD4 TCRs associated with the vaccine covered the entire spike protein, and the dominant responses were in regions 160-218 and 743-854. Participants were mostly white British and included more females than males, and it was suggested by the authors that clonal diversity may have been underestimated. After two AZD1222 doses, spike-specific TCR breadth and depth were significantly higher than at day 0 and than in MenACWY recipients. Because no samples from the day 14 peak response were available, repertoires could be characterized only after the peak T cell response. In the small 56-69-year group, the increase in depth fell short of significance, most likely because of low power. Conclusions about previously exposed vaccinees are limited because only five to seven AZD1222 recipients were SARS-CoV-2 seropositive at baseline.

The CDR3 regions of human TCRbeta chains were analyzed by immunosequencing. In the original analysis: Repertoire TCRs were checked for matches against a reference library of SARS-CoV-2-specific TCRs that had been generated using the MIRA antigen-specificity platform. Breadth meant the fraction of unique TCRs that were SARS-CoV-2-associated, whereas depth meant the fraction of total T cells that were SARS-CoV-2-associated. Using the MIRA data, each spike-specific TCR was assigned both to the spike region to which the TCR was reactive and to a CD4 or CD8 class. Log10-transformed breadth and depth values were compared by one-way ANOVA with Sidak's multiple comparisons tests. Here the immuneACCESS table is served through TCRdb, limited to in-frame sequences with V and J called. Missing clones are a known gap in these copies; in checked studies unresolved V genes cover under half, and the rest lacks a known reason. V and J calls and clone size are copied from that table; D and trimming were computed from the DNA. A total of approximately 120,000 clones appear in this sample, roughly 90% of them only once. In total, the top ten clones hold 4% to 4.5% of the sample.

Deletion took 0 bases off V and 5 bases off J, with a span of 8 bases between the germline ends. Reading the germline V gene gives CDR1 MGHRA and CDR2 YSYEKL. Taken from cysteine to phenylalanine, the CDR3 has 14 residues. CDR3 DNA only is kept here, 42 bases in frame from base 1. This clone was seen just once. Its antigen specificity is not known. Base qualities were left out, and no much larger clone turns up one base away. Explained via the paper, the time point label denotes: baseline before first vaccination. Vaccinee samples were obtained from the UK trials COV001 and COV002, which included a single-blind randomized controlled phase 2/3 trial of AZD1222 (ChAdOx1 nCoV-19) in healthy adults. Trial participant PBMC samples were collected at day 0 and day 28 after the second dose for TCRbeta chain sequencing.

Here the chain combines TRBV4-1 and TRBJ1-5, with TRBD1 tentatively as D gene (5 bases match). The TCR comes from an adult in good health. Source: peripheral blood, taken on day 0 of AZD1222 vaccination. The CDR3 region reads CASSQEGVDQPQHF. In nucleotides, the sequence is TGCGCCAGCAGCCAAGAAGGGGTAGATCAGCCCCAGCATTTT.